This T cell receptor (beta chain) stems from a study of Ad26.COV2.S vaccination and SARS-CoV-2 variants. In the study overall: Administration of Ad26.COV2.S was intramuscular, either once or twice 56 days apart.

Some clones are missing from TCRdb's copy, which holds only in-frame ones; the method was immunoSEQ multiplex PCR. The sample contains about 400,000 clones, roughly 90% of which appear only once. Sample treatment: over 15 received Ad26.COV2.S at low or high dose, single or two shots; a few received placebo; per-sample allocation not given. The study sampled participants on day 63 after the first vaccine or placebo injection. This adult donor, from Boston, was 18-55 years old. This CDR3 has 12 residues. The V end was cut by 4 bases, the J end by 2 bases, with 8 bases between. Germline assignment: CDR1 SQVTM and CDR2 ANQGSEA. In its sample, this clone was seen once. The sample contains more than one DNA sequence encoding this CDR3.

The chain has TRBV29-1 and TRBJ2-5; TRBD1 is a possible D gene (5 bases). The source was peripheral blood, collected in a trial of Ad26.COV2.S vaccine versus placebo. The TCR comes from a person aged 18-65 years who received the Ad26.COV2.S COVID-19 vaccine or a placebo. The CDR3 DNA reads TGCAGCGTTGCCGACAGTCAAGAGACCCAGTACTTC. As protein: CSVADSQETQYF. The whole variable domain, filled in from reference TRBV29-1 and TRBJ2-5, reads SAVISQKPSRDICQRGTSLTIQCQVDSQVTMMFWYRQQPGQSLTLIATANQGSEATYESGFVIDKFPISRPNLTFSTLTVSNMSPEDSSIYLCSVADSQETQYFGPGTRLLVL.